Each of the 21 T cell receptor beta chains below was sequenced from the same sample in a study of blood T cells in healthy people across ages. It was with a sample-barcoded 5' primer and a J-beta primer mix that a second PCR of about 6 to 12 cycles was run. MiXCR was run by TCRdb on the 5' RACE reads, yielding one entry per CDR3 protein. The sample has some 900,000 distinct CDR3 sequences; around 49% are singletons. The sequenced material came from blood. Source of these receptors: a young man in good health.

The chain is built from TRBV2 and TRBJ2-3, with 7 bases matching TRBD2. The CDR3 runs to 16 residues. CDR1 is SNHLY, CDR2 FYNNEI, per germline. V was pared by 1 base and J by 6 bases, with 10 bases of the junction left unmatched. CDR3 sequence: CASSEGQLAKGDTQYF. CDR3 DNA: TGTGCCAGCAGTGAAGGGCAACTAGCGAAGGGGGATACGCAGTATTTT.

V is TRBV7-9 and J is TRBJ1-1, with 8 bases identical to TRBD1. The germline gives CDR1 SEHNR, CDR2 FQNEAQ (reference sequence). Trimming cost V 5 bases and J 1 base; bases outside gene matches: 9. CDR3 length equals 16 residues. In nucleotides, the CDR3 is TGTGCCAGCAGCCCCCGTCGGACAGGGTCGAACACTGAAGCTTTCTTT. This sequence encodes CASSPRRTGSNTEAFF. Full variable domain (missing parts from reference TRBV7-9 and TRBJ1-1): DTGVSQNPRHKITKRGQNVTFRCDPISEHNRLYWYRQTLGQGPEFLTYFQNEAQLEKSRLLSDRFSAERPKGSFSTLEIQRTEQGDSAMYLCASSPRRTGSNTEAFFGQGTRLTVV.

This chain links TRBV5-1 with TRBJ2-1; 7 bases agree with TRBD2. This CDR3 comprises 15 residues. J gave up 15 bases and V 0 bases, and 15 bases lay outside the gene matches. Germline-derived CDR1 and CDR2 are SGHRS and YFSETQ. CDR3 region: CASSLDMASGALSFF. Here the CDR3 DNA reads TGCGCCAGCAGCTTGGACATGGCTAGCGGTGCGCTATCGTTCTTC.

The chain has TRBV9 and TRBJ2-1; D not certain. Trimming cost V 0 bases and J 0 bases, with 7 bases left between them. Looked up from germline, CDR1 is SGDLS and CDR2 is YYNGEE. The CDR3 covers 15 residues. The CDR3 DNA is TGTGCCAGCAGCGTAGTCGTCAGCTCCTACAATGAGCAGTTCTTC. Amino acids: CASSVVVSSYNEQFF.

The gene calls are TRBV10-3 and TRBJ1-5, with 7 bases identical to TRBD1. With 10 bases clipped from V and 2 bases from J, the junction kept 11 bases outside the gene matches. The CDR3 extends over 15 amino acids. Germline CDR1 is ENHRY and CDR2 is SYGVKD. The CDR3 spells CATRQGGSGNQPQHF. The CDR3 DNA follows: TGTGCCACCCGACAGGGAGGGTCGGGCAATCAGCCCCAGCATTTT.

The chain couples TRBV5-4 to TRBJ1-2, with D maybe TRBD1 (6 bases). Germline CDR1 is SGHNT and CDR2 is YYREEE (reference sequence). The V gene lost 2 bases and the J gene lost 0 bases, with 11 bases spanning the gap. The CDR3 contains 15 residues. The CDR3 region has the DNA TGTGCCAGCAGCTTCGGGGACATAACTAACTATGGCTACACCTTC. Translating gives CASSFGDITNYGYTF.

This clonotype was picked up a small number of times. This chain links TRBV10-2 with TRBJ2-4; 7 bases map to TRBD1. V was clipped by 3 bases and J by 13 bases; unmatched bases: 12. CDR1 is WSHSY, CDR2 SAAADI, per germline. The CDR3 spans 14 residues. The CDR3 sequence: CASSEGTDVDEQYF. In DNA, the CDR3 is TGCGCCAGCAGTGAAGGGACAGACGTCGATGAGCAGTACTTC.

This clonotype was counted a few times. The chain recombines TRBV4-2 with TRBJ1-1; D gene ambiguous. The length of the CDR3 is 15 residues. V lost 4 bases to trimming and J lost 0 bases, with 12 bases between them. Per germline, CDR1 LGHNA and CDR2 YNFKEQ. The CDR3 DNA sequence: TGTGCCAGCAGCCCTCGCCGGCTTATGAACACTGAAGCTTTCTTT. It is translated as CASSPRRLMNTEAFF.

CDR3 in amino acids: CSARGTADQPQHF. The CDR3 bases are TGCAGTGCTAGAGGGACAGCCGATCAGCCCCAGCATTTT. The chain employs TRBV20-1 and TRBJ1-5; maybe TRBD1 (6 bases). The ends were cut back, 1 base at V and 5 bases at J, with 9 bases in the middle. Germline CDR1 reads DFQATT; CDR2 reads SNEGSKA (reference sequence). The CDR3 has 13 amino acids.

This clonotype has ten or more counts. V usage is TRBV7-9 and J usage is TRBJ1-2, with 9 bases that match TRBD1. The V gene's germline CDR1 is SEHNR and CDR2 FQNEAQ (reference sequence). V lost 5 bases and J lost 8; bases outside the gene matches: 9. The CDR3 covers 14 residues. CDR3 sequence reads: CASSPGTGIGGYTF. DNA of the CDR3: TGTGCCAGCAGCCCTGGGACAGGGATCGGCGGCTACACCTTC.

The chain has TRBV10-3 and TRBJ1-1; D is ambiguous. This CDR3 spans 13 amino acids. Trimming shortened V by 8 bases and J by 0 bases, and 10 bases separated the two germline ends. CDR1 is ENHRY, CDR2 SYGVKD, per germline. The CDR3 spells CAIFPDMNTEAFF. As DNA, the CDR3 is TGTGCCATCTTTCCAGACATGAACACTGAAGCTTTCTTT.

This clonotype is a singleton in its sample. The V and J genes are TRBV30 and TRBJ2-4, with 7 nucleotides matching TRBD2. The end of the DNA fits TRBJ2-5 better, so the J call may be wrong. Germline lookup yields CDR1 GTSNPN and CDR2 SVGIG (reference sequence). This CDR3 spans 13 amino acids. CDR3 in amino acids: CAWSVRGGETQYF. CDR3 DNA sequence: TGTGCCTGGAGTGTCCGCGGGGGAGAGACCCAGTACTTC.

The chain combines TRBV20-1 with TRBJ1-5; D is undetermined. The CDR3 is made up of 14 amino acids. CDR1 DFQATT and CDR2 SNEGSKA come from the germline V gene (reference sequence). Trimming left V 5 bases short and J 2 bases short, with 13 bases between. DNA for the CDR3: TGCAGTGCTCCGACGCCTTTCGGCAATCAGCCCCAGCATTTT. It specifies CSAPTPFGNQPQHF.

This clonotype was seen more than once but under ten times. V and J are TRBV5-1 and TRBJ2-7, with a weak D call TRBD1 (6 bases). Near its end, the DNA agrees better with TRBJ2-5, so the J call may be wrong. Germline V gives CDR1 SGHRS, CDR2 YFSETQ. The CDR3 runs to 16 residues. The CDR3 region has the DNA TGCGCCAGCAGCTGGGGTCGGACAGATACGATGGAGACCCAGTACTTC. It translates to CASSWGRTDTMETQYF.

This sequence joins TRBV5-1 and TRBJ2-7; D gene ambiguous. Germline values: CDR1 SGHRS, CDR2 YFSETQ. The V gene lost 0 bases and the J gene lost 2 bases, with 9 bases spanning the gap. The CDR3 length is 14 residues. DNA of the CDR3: TGCGCCAGCAGCTTGGTTCAGAGAACCTACGAGCAGTACTTC. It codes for CASSLVQRTYEQYF.

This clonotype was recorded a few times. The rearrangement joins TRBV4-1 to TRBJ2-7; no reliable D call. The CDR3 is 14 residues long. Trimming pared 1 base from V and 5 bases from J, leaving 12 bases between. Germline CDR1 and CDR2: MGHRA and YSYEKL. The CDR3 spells CASSQVAPADEQYF. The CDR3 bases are TGCGCCAGCAGCCAAGTCGCCCCCGCCGACGAGCAGTACTTC.

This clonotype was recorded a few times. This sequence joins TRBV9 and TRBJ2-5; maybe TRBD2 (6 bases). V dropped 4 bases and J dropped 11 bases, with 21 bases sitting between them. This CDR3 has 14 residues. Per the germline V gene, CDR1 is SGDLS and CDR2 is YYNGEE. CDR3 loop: CASSRRGTPGEQYF. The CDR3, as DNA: TGTGCCAGCAGCAGACGCGGGACTCCGGGTGAGCAGTACTTC.

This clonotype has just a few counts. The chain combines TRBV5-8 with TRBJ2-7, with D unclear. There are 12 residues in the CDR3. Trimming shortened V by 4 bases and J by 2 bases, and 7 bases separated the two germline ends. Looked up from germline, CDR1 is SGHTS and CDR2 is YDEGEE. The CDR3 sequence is CASSHNPYEQYF. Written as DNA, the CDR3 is TGTGCCAGCAGCCATAATCCCTACGAGCAGTACTTC.

CDR3 nucleotide sequence: TGCAGTGCTTGGGACAGTTCCCCTTATTACTATGGCTACACCTTC. The encoded protein is CSAWDSSPYYYGYTF. The V call is TRBV20-1, the J call TRBJ1-2; 7 bases are shared with TRBD1. V shed 5 bases, J shed 3 bases, and the junction held 12 bases outside the gene matches. The CDR3 is made up of 15 amino acids. The germline gives CDR1 DFQATT, CDR2 SNEGSKA (reference sequence).

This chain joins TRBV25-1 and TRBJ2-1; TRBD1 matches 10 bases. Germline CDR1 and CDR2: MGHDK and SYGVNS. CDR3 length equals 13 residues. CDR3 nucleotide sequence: TGTGCGAGCGGGGACAGGGGAGTAAATGAGCAGTTCTTC. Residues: CASGDRGVNEQFF. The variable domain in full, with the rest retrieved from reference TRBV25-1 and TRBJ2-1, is EADIYQTPRYLVIGTGKKITLECSQTMGHDKMYWYQQDPGMELHLIHYSYGVNSTEKGDLSSESTVSRIRTEHFPLTLESARPSHTSQYLCASGDRGVNEQFFGPGTRLTVL.

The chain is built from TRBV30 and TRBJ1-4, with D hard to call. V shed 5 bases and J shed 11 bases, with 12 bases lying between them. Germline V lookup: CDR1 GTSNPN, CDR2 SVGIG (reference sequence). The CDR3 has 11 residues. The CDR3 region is CAWARSEKLFF. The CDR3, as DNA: TGTGCCTGGGCGAGGAGTGAGAAACTGTTTTTT.